This note documents a single T cell receptor beta chain sequence. These data belong to a study of blood T cell repertoires in COVID-19. With 0 bases removed from V and 6 bases from J, the gap between germline ends came to 5 bases. The CDR3 is 12 amino acids. The germline CDR1 and CDR2 sequences are LGHDT and YNNKEL (reference sequence). TCRdb's copy holds only in-frame clones and misses some; the assay was immunoSEQ multiplex PCR. The profile shows more than 60,000 clones, roughly 88% of them singletons. The chain combines TRBV3-1 (or the pseudogene TRBV3-2) with TRBJ2-5, with D possibly matching TRBD2 (5 bases). The receptor was isolated from a woman aged 55-69 years with COVID-19, enrolled during active disease. The specimen sequenced was peripheral blood. The CDR3 sequence: CASSQDGKTQYF. CDR3 DNA sequence: TGTGCCAGCAGCCAAGACGGGAAGACCCAGTACTTC.